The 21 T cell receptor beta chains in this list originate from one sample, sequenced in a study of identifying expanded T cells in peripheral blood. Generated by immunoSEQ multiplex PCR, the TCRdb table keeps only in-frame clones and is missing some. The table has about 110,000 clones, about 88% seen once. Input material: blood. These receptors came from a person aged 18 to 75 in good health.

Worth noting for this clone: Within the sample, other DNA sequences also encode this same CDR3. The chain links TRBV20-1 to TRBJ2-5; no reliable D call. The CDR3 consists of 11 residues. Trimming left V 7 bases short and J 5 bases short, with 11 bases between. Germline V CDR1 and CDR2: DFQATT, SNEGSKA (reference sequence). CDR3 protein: CSVLFRETQYF. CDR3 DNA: TGCAGTGTTCTCTTTCGGGAGACCCAGTACTTC.

Here the CDR3 reads CASRPREPSAEAFF. The DNA of the CDR3 is TGTGCCAGCAGGCCCCGGGAGCCCAGCGCTGAAGCTTTCTTT. The chain employs TRBV6-5 and TRBJ1-1; D not resolved. Trimming stripped 6 bases from V and 6 bases from J, with 17 bases between. CDR1 is MNHEY, CDR2 SVGAGI, per germline. The CDR3 loop spans 14 amino acids.

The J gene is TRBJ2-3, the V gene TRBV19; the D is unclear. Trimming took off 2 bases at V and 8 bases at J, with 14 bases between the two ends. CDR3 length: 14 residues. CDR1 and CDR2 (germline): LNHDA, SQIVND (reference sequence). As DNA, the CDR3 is TGTGCCAGTAGTATACTCTTCTCCGATGGTACGCAGTATTTT. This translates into CASSILFSDGTQYF.

CDR3 residues: CASSETRTGGTDTQYF. CDR3 bases: TGTGCCAGCAGTGAGACTCGAACAGGGGGCACAGATACGCAGTATTTT. V gene TRBV2 combines with J gene TRBJ2-3; 7 nucleotides agree with TRBD1. The CDR3 has 16 amino acids. J lost 1 base, V lost 3 bases, and 7 bases had no gene match. Germline-derived CDR1 and CDR2 are SNHLY and FYNNEI.

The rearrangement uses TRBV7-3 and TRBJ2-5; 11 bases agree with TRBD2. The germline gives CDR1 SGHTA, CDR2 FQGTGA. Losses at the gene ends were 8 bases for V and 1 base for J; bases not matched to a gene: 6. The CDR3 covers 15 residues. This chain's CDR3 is CASGLAGGTQETQYF. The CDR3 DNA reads TGTGCCAGCGGGTTAGCGGGAGGGACCCAAGAGACCCAGTACTTC.

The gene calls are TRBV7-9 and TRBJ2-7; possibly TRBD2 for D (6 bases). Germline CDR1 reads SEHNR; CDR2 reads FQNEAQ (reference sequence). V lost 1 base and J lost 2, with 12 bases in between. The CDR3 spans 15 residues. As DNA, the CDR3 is TGTGCCAGCAGCTTAGGAAGCGGGCAGACCTACGAGCAGTACTTC. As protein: CASSLGSGQTYEQYF. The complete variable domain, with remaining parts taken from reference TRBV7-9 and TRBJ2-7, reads DTGVSQNPRHKITKRGQNVTFRCDPISEHNRLYWYRQTLGQGPEFLTYFQNEAQLEKSRLLSDRFSAERPKGSFSTLEIQRTEQGDSAMYLCASSLGSGQTYEQYFGPGTRLTVT.

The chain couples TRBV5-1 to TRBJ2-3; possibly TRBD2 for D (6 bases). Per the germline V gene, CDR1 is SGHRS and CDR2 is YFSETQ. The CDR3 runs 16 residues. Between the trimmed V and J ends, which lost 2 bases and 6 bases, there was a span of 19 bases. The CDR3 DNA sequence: TGCGCCAGCAGCTTCTTATCTCTCGGAGGGGTTGATACGCAGTATTTT. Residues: CASSFLSLGGVDTQYF. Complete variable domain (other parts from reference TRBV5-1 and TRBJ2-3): KAGVTQTPRYLIKTRGQQVTLSCSPISGHRSVSWYQQTPGQGLQFLFEYFSETQRNKGNFPGRFSGRQFSNSRSEMNVSTLELGDSALYLCASSFLSLGGVDTQYFGPGTRLTVL.

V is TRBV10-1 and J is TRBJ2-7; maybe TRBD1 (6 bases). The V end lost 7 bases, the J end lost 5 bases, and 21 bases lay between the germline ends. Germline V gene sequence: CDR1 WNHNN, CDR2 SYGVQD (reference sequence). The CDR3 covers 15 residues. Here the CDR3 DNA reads TGCGCCAGCATTCTGATAGTCAGGGGTTACGACGAGCAGTACTTC. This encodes CASILIVRGYDEQYF.

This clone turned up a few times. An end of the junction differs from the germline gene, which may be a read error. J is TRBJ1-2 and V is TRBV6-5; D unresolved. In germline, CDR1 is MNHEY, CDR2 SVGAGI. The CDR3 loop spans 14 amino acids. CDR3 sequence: CASSHSQSNYGYTF. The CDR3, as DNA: TGTGCCAGCAGTCACTCACAGAGTAACTATGGCTACACCTTC.

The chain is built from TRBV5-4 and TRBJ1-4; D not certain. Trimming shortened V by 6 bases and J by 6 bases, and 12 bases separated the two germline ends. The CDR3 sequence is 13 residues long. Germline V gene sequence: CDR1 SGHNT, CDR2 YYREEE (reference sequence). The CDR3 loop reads CASTMDLDEKLFF. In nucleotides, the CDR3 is TGTGCCAGCACCATGGATCTAGATGAAAAACTGTTTTTT.

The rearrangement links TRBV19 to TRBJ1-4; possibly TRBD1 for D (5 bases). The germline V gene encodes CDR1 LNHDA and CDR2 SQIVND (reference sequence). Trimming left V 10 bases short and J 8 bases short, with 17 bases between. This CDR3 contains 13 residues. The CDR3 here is CATNEGTEEKLFF. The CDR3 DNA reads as TGTGCCACCAATGAGGGGACGGAGGAAAAACTGTTTTTT. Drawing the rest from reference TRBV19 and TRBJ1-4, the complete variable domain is DGGITQSPKYLFRKEGQNVTLSCEQNLNHDAMYWYRQDPGQGLRLIYYSQIVNDFQKGDIAEGYSVSREKKESFPLTVTSAQKNPTAFYLCATNEGTEEKLFFGSGTQLSVL.

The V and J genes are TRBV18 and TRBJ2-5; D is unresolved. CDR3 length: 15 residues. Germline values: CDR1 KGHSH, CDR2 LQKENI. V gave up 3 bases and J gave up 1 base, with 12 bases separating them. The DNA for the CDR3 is TGTGCCAGCTCACCTTATCAATCTCTCCAAGAGACCCAGTACTTC. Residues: CASSPYQSLQETQYF. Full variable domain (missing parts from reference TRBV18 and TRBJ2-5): NAGVMQNPRHLVRRRGQEARLRCSPMKGHSHVYWYRQLPEEGLKFMVYLQKENIIDESGMPKERFSAEFPKEGPSILRIQQVVRGDSAAYFCASSPYQSLQETQYFGPGTRLLVL.

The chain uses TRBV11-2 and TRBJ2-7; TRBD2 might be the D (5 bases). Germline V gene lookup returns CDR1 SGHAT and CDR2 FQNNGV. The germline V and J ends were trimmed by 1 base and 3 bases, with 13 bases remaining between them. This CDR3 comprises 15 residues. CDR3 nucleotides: TGTGCCAGCAGCTTAGTCGGCGGGCCCTTCTACGAGCAGTACTTC. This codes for CASSLVGGPFYEQYF.

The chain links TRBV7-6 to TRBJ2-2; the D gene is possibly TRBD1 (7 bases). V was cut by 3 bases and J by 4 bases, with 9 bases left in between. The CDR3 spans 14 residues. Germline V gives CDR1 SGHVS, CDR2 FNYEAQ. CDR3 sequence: CASSLEGATGELFF. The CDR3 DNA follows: TGTGCCAGCAGCTTGGAGGGGGCCACCGGGGAGCTGTTTTTT.

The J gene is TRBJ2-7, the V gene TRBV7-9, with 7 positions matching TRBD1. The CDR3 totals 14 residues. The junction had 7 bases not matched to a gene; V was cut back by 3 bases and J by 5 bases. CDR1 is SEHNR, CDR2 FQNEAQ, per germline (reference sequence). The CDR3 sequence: CASSFSNRGHEQYF. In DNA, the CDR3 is TGTGCCAGCAGCTTTTCGAACAGGGGCCACGAGCAGTACTTC.

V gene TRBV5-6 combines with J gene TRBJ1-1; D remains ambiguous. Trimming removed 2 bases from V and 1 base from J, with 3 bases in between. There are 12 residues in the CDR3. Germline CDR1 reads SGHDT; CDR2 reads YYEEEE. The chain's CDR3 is CASSFGNTEAFF. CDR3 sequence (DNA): TGTGCCAGCAGCTTCGGGAACACTGAAGCTTTCTTT.

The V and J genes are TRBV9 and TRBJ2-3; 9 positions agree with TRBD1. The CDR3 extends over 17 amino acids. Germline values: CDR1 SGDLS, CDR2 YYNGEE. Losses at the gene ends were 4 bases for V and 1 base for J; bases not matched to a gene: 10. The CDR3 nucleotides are TGTGCCAGCAGCCCCCAGCGGACAGGGGCCGGCACAGATACGCAGTATTTT. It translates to CASSPQRTGAGTDTQYF.

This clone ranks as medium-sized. CDR3: CASSQSEEAFF. In nucleotides, the CDR3 is TGCGCCAGCAGCCAATCAGAGGAAGCTTTCTTT. The chain recombines TRBV4-1 with TRBJ1-1; D is undetermined. The germline V gene encodes CDR1 MGHRA and CDR2 YSYEKL. The CDR3 has 11 residues. V lost 2 bases to trimming and J lost 8 bases, with 6 bases between them.

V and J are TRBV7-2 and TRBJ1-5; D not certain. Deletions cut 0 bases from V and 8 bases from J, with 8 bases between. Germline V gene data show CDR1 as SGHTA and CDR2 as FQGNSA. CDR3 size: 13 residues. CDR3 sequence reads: CASSLAKSEPQHF. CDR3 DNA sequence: TGTGCCAGCAGCTTAGCGAAGTCAGAGCCCCAGCATTTT.

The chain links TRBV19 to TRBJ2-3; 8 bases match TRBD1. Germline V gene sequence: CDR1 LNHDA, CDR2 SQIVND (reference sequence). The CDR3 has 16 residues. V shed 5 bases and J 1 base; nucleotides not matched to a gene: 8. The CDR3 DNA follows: TGTGCCAGTAGTCTACAGGGGGAAGGGGGCACAGATACGCAGTATTTT. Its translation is CASSLQGEGGTDTQYF.

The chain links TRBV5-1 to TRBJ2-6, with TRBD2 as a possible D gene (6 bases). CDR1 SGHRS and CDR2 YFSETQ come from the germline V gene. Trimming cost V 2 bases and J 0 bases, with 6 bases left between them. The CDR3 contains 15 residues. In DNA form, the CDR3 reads TGCGCCAGCAGCTTCGGGGGCTCTGGGGCCAACGTCCTGACTTTC. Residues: CASSFGGSGANVLTF.